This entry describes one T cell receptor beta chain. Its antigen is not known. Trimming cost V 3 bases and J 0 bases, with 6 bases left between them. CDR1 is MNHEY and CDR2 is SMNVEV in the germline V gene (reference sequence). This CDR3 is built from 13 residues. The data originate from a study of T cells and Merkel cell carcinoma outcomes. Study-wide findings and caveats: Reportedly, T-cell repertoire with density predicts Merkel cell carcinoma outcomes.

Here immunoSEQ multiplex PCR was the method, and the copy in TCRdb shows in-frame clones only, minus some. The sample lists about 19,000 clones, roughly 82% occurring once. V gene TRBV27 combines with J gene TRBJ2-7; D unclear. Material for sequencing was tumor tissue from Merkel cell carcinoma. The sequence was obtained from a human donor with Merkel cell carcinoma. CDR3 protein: CASSFINSYEQYF. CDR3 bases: TGTGCCAGCAGTTTCATTAACTCCTACGAGCAGTACTTC.